This TCR beta chain was retrieved from a study of blood T cell repertoires in COVID-19. The germline CDR1 and CDR2 sequences are MNHNS and SASEGT. The CDR3 runs to 15 residues. With V trimmed by 3 bases and J by 6 bases, 6 bases remained unmatched. The protocol was immunoSEQ multiplex PCR, while the TCRdb copy is restricted to in-frame clones and leaves out a portion. The repertoire holds roughly 200,000 clones, with 76% as singletons. This clonotype was sampled from a woman in her fifties or sixties with active or convalescent COVID-19. Sequenced: peripheral blood. This rearrangement joins TRBV6-1 to TRBJ1-5; 9 bases are a match to TRBD1. In DNA, the CDR3 is TGTGCCAGCAGTGAGCGGGGACAGGGAGTTCAGCCCCAGCATTTT. This sequence encodes CASSERGQGVQPQHF.